This TCR beta chain appears in the sequencing data of a study of T cell repertoires in cytomegalovirus infection. The CDR3 totals 17 residues. Trimming removed 0 bases from V and 4 bases from J, with 15 bases in between. Germline V lookup: CDR1 MNHEY, CDR2 SVGAGI. TCRdb passed the reads through MiXCR, listing each CDR3 protein once. The table shows just under 300,000 distinct CDR3 sequences, with 9.6% occurring only once. There are many counts of this clonotype. The clonotype was recovered from a human donor in good health (CMV status not recorded). Some clones in this sample may be carry-over from other donors' samples. The chain recombines TRBV6-5 with TRBJ2-2; D unresolved. Sequenced: PBMCs. The CDR3 coding sequence is TGTGCCAGCAGTTACTCCGCCCGGATAGCCTTCACCGGGGAGCTGTTTTTT. Translated, it gives CASSYSARIAFTGELFF.